Below, 17 T cell receptor beta chains from the same sample are listed, as sequenced in a study of control samples from healthy donors and cancer patients (dated by TCRdb to about 2020). Library creation used the immunoSEQ multiplex PCR assay. Sourced from immuneACCESS, this table was stored by TCRdb with only in-frame sequences that have V and J called. A share of the clones is absent; for the studies checked, an unresolved V gene accounts for under half, and the remainder has no known explanation. A total of 150,000 to 200,000 clones appear in this sample, 94% of them only once. The ten largest make up about 1.4% of the sample. What was sequenced was blood. These receptors were obtained from a woman aged 18-30 years in good health.

The chain carries TRBV11-2 and TRBJ1-3; D unclear. CDR3 length: 15 amino acids. Germline values: CDR1 SGHAT, CDR2 FQNNGV. V lost 2 bases, J lost 3 bases, and 11 bases lay in between. The CDR3 sequence is CASSLRSLGGNTIYF. The DNA for the CDR3 is TGTGCCAGCAGCTTAAGGTCATTGGGTGGAAACACCATATATTTT.

The chain recombines TRBV5-5 with TRBJ1-5, with TRBD1 matching over 8 bases. Unmatched junction bases numbered 5, after V lost 1 base and J lost 2 bases. This CDR3 has 16 amino acids. CDR1 and CDR2 from the germline V gene are SGHKS and YYEKEE (reference sequence). For the CDR3, the DNA is TGTGCCAGCAGCTTGTTCGTGACAGGGGGCAATCAGCCCCAGCATTTT. Translated: CASSLFVTGGNQPQHF. The entire variable domain, with the rest obtained from reference TRBV5-5 and TRBJ1-5, is as follows: DAGVTQSPTHLIKTRGQQVTLRCSPISGHKSVSWYQQVLGQGPQFIFQYYEKEERGRGNFPDRFSARQFPNYSSELNVNALLLGDSALYLCASSLFVTGGNQPQHFGDGTRLSIL.

The chain carries TRBV6-5 and TRBJ2-3, with TRBD1 as a possible D gene (5 bases). The CDR3 contains 15 residues. Trimming stripped 2 bases from V and 4 bases from J, with 13 bases between. Germline lookup yields CDR1 MNHEY and CDR2 SVGAGI. CDR3: CASSYQGSDADTQYF. CDR3 bases: TGTGCCAGCAGTTACCAGGGATCGGACGCAGATACGCAGTATTTT.

The V and J genes are TRBV2 and TRBJ1-2; possible D gene TRBD1, 6 bases. The CDR3 spans 13 residues. The V gene's germline CDR1 is SNHLY and CDR2 FYNNEI. V was shortened by 6 bases and J by 2 bases, with 10 bases between the two germline ends. CDR3 in DNA: TGTGCCAGCAGACCCCAGGGGAACTATGGCTACACCTTC. This codes for CASRPQGNYGYTF.

The chain couples TRBV25-1 to TRBJ1-1, with no clear D. Per the germline V gene, CDR1 is MGHDK and CDR2 is SYGVNS. Trimming shortened V by 4 bases and J by 7 bases, and 10 bases separated the two germline ends. CDR3 length equals 12 residues. CDR3 protein: CASSALDREAFF. CDR3 nucleotides: TGTGCCAGCAGTGCCCTGGATCGTGAAGCTTTCTTT.

The table lists this clone with a count of one. The chain couples TRBV12-3 or TRBV12-4 to TRBJ2-1; D is ambiguous. Trimming pared 6 bases from V and 7 bases from J, leaving 10 bases between. The CDR3 consists of 12 residues. The CDR3 spells CASRVGRNEQFF. CDR3 DNA sequence: TGTGCCAGCAGGGTAGGCCGGAATGAGCAGTTCTTC.

The rearrangement links TRBV6-6 to TRBJ2-5; 7 bases line up with TRBD1. The germline gives CDR1 MNHNY, CDR2 SVGAGI (reference sequence). This CDR3 is built from 15 residues. The V gene end was trimmed by 7 bases and the J gene end by 4 bases; junction bases not matched to a gene: 12. CDR3: CASTAQGQSIETQYF. CDR3 nucleotide sequence: TGTGCCAGCACCGCGCAGGGACAGTCTATAGAGACCCAGTACTTC.

This chain uses TRBV9 with TRBJ1-6; D gene ambiguous. The CDR3 is 15 amino acids. V was pared by 0 bases and J by 7 bases, with 11 bases between. CDR1 is SGDLS, CDR2 YYNGEE, per germline. CDR3 region: CASSVGGSSNSPLHF. CDR3 nucleotides: TGTGCCAGCAGCGTAGGAGGCAGCTCAAATTCACCCCTCCACTTT.

This clone is a singleton in its sample. The J gene is TRBJ1-5, the V gene TRBV18; the match to TRBD1 covers 7 bases. V lost 3 bases to trimming and J lost 0 bases; unmatched junction nucleotides: 14. CDR3 length: 19 amino acids. Germline V gene lookup returns CDR1 KGHSH and CDR2 LQKENI. In DNA form, the CDR3 reads TGTGCCAGCTCACCCTTCGGGGGTCAGGGGGGATATAGCAATCAGCCCCAGCATTTT. Translation gives CASSPFGGQGGYSNQPQHF.

The V and J genes are TRBV6-5 and TRBJ1-2; D is unclear. The V and J ends lost 7 bases and 0 bases respectively, with 9 bases between them. The CDR3 sequence is 13 residues long. Germline CDR1 and CDR2: MNHEY and SVGAGI. This CDR3 reads CASTSQTNYGYTF. CDR3 coding DNA: TGTGCCAGCACCTCCCAGACTAACTATGGCTACACCTTC.

The gene calls are TRBV6-5 and TRBJ1-2; D uncertain. V was clipped by 10 bases and J by 3 bases, with 9 bases between them. The CDR3 has 11 residues. Germline V gene sequence: CDR1 MNHEY, CDR2 SVGAGI. CDR3 in amino acids: CATRAYYGYTF. CDR3 in DNA: TGTGCCACCCGAGCTTACTATGGCTACACCTTC.

Only one count was recorded for this clone. The chain is built from TRBV12-3 or TRBV12-4 and TRBJ2-7; unclear D gene. V gave up 3 bases and J gave up 6 bases, with 12 bases separating them. The CDR3 covers 13 residues. The CDR3 nucleotides are TGTGCCAGCAGTTTTTCCCGGGCCAGCGAGCAGTACTTC. Protein: CASSFSRASEQYF.

The rearrangement links TRBV9 to TRBJ1-3; no definite D call. CDR3 size: 16 residues. Germline CDR1 reads SGDLS; CDR2 reads YYNGEE. The germline V and J ends were trimmed by 0 bases and 1 base, with 11 bases remaining between them. The CDR3 region has the DNA TGTGCCAGCAGCGTAGACAGCTCCTTTTCTGGAAACACCATATATTTT. This translates into CASSVDSSFSGNTIYF.

DNA of the CDR3: TGCGCCAGCAGCCTGGGACTAGCGGTGACCTACGAGCAGTACTTC. It specifies CASSLGLAVTYEQYF. The chain links TRBV5-1 to TRBJ2-7, with TRBD2 matching 11 bases. The CDR3 contains 15 residues. The V gene's germline CDR1 is SGHRS and CDR2 YFSETQ. Trimming cost V 4 bases and J 2 bases; bases outside gene matches: 5.

The chain carries TRBV4-2 and TRBJ2-1; TRBD2 aligns across 9 bases. The CDR3 has 16 amino acids. Germline CDR1 is LGHNA and CDR2 is YNFKEQ. The V and J ends lost 0 bases and 3 bases, in that order; junction bases with no gene match: 3. The CDR3 sequence is CASSQDWRGGYNEQFF. In nucleotides, the CDR3 is TGTGCCAGCAGCCAAGACTGGCGGGGGGGCTACAATGAGCAGTTCTTC.

The chain joins TRBV28 to TRBJ1-2; unclear D gene. The V end lost 3 bases, the J end lost 5 bases, and 7 bases lay between the germline ends. Germline CDR1 reads MDHEN; CDR2 reads SYDVKM. The CDR3 spans 12 residues. DNA for the CDR3: TGTGCCAGCAGTTTCGCGCAATATGGCTACACCTTC. This translates into CASSFAQYGYTF.

This clone was observed once. CDR3 coding DNA: TGTGCCAGCAGTTACTCGGAGAAACAGCCCCAGCATTTT. It specifies CASSYSEKQPQHF. The V and J genes are TRBV6-5 and TRBJ1-5; D call uncertain. Trimming took 0 bases from V and 7 from J, leaving 7 bases between them. This CDR3 region has 13 residues. Germline CDR1 and CDR2: MNHEY and SVGAGI.